This T cell receptor (beta chain) was recovered during a study of naive and memory T cell subsets. Treatment: skin biopsy from PPD injection site in Mantoux-positive individual. A UMI-containing oligonucleotide was joined by 3' ligation to the TCR cDNA template. V gave up 6 bases and J gave up 4 bases, with 15 bases separating them. CDR3 length: 14 residues. Germline V gives CDR1 SQVTM, CDR2 ANQGSEA. Ligated cDNA underwent four rounds of PCR with nested alpha and beta constant region primers and SP2. From the UMI-ligation and nested PCR reads, TCRdb called clonotypes with MiXCR, one entry per CDR3 protein. The sample consists of 20,000 to 25,000 distinct CDR3 sequences, roughly 5.5% of them appearing once.

The material sequenced was skin, taken from a tuberculin skin test site. The chain has TRBV29-1 and TRBJ1-4; D ambiguous. The source is an adult in good health. CDR3 DNA sequence: TGCAGCGTCGCGTCTTCGCTCTATAATGAAAAACTGTTTTTT. Its translation: CSVASSLYNEKLFF. Full variable domain (missing parts from reference TRBV29-1 and TRBJ1-4): SAVISQKPSRDICQRGTSLTIQCQVDSQVTMMFWYRQQPGQSLTLIATANQGSEATYESGFVIDKFPISRPNLTFSTLTVSNMSPEDSSIYLCSVASSLYNEKLFFGSGTQLSVL.